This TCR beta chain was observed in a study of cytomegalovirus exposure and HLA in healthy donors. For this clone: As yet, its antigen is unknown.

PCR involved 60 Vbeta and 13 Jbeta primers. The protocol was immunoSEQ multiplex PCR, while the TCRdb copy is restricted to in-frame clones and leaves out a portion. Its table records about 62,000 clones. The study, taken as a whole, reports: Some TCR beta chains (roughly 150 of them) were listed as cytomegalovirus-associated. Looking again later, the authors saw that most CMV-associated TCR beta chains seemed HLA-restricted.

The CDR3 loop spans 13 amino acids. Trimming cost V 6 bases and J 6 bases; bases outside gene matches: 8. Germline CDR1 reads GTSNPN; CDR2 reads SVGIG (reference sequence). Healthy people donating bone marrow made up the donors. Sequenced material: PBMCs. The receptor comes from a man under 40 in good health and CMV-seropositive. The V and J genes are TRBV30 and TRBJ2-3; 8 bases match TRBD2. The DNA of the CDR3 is TGTGCCTGTCCTGGGCCTAGCGGGGATACGCAGTATTTT. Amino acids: CACPGPSGDTQYF. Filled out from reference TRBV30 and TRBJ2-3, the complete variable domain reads SQTIHQWPATLVQPVGSPLSLECTVEGTSNPNLYWYRQAAGRGLQLLFYSVGIGQISSEVPQNLSASRPQDRQFILSSKKLLLSDSGFYLCACPGPSGDTQYFGPGTRLTVL.